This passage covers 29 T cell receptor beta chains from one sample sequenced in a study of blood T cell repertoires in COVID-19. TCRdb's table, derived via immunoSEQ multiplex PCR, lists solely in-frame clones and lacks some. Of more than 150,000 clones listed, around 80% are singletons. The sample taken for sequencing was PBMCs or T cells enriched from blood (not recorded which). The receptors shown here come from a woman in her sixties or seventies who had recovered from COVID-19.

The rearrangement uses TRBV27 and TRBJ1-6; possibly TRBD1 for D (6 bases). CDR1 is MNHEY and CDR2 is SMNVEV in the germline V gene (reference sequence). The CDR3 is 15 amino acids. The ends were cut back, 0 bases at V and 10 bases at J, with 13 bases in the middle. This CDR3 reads CASSLSAGVGSPLHF. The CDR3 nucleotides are TGTGCCAGCAGTTTATCAGCAGGGGTAGGCTCACCCCTCCACTTT.

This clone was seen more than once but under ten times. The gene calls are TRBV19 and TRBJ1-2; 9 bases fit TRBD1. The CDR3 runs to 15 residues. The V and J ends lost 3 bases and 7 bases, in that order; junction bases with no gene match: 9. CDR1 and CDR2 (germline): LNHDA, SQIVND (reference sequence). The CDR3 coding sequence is TGTGCCAGTAGTATCCGCCCGGGACAGGGTCCTGGCTACACCTTC. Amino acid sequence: CASSIRPGQGPGYTF.

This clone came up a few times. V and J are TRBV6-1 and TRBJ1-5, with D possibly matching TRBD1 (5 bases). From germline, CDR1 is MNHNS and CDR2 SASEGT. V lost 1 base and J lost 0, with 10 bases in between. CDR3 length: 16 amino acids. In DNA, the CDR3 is TGTGCCAGCAGTGAAGGGACACAACATAGCAATCAGCCCCAGCATTTT. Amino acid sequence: CASSEGTQHSNQPQHF.

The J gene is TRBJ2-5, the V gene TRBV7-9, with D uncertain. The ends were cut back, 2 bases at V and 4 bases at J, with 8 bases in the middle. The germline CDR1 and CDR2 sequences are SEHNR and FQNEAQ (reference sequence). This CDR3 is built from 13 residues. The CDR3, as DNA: TGTGCCAGCAGCTTAAAGCCCCTAGAGACCCAGTACTTC. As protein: CASSLKPLETQYF.

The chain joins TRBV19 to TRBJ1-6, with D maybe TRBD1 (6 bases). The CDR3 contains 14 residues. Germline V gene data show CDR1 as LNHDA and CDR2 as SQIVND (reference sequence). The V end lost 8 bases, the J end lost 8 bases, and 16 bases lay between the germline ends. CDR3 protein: CASGVTKGDSPLHF. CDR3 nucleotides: TGTGCCAGTGGGGTTACAAAGGGGGATTCACCCCTCCACTTT.

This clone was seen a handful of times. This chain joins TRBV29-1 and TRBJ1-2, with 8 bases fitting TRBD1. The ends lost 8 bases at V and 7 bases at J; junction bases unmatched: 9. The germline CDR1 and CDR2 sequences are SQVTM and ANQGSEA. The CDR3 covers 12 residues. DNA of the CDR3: TGCAGCATGACAGGGGTGCTCGGTGGCTACACCTTC. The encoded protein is CSMTGVLGGYTF.

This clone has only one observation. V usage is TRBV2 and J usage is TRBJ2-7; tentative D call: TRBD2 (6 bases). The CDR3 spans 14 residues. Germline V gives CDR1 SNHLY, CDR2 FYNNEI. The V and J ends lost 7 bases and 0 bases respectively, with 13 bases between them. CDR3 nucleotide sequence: TGTGCCAGCACCGCGGGGAGACTCTCCTACGAGCAGTACTTC. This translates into CASTAGRLSYEQYF. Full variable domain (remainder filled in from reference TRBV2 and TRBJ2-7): EPEVTQTPSHQVTQMGQEVILRCVPISNHLYFYWYRQILGQKVEFLVSFYNNEISEKSEIFDDQFSVERPDGSNFTLKIRSTKLEDSAMYFCASTAGRLSYEQYFGPGTRLTVT.

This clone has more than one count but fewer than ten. CDR3 loop: CASSPGTGSEAFF. The CDR3 bases are TGTGCCAGCAGTCCCGGGACAGGCTCTGAAGCTTTCTTT. The chain has TRBV12-3 or TRBV12-4 and TRBJ1-1; 8 positions agree with TRBD1. V lost 5 bases, J lost 6 bases, and 5 bases stayed unmatched. The CDR3 covers 13 residues.

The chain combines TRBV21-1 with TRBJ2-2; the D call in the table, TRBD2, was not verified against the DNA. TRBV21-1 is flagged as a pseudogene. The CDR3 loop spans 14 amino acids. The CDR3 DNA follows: TGTGCCAGCAGCTCCACTGAGCGGGTCGGGGAGCTGTTTTTT. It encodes CASSSTERVGELFF.

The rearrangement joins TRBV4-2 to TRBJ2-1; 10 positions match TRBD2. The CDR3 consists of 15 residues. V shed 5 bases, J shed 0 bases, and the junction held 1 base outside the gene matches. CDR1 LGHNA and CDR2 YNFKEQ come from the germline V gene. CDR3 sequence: CASSEREGSYNEQFF. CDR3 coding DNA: TGTGCCAGCAGCGAGCGGGAGGGCTCCTACAATGAGCAGTTCTTC.

The CDR3 nucleotides are TGTGCCACCAGCAGAGATGTGGGCGGGTTGGGGACCCAGTACTTC. Translated: CATSRDVGGLGTQYF. This chain links TRBV15 with TRBJ2-5; D may be TRBD2 (5 bases). The germline V gene encodes CDR1 LNHNV and CDR2 YYDKDF (reference sequence). Trimming shortened V by 0 bases and J by 7 bases, and 15 bases separated the two germline ends. The CDR3 spans 15 residues.

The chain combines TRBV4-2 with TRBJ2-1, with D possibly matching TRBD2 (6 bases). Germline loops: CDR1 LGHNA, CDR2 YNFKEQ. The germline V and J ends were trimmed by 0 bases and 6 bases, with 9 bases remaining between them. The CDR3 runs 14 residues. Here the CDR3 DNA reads TGTGCCAGCAGCCAAGACTTAGCGGTCAATGAGCAGTTCTTC. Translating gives CASSQDLAVNEQFF.

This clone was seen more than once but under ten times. DNA for the CDR3: TGCGAGATACCAGGGTCCCATGGCTACACCTTC. It specifies CEIPGSHGYTF. This rearrangement joins TRBV10-1 to TRBJ1-2; D may be TRBD1 (5 bases). Looked up from germline, CDR1 is WNHNN and CDR2 is SYGVQD (reference sequence). The CDR3 is made up of 11 amino acids.

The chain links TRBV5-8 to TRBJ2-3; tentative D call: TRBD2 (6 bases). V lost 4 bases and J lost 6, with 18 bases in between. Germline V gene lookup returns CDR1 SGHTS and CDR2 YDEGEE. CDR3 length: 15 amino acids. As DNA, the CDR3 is TGTGCCAGCAGCCGGGGGTCCCAGAGGGTTGATACGCAGTATTTT. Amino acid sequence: CASSRGSQRVDTQYF.

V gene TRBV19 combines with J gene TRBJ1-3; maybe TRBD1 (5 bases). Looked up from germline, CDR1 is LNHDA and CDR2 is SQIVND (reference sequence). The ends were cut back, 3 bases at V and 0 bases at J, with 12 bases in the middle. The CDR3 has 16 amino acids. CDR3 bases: TGTGCCAGTAGTATGAACCCGACAGCCTCTGGAAACACCATATATTTT. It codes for CASSMNPTASGNTIYF.

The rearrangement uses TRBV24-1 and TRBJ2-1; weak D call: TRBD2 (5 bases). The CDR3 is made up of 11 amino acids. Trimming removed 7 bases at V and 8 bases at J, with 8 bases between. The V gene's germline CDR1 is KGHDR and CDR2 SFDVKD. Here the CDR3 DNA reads TGTGCCACCAGCGAGGGCTATGAGCAGTTCTTC. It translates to CATSEGYEQFF.

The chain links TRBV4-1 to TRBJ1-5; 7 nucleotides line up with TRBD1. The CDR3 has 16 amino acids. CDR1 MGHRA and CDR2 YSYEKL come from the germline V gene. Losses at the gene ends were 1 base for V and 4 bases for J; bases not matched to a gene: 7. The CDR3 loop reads CASSQGVAGGNQPQHF. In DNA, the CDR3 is TGCGCCAGCAGCCAAGGGGTGGCAGGGGGTAATCAGCCCCAGCATTTT.

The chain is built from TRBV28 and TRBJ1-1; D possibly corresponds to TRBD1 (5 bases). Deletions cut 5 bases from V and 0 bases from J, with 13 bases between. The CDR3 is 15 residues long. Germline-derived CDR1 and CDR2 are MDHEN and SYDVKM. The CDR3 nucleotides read TGTGCCAGCAGTCCCCCTCGGGGGATGAACACTGAAGCTTTCTTT. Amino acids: CASSPPRGMNTEAFF.

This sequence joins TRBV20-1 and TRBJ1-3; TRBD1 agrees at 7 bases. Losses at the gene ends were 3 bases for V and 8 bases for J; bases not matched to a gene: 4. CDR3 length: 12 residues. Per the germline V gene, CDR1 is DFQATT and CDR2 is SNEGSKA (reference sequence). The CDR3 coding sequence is TGCAGTGCTAGTGTCCAGGGGGACACCATATATTTT. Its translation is CSASVQGDTIYF.

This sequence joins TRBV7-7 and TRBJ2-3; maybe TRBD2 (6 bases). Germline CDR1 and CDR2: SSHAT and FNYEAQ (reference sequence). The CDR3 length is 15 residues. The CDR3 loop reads CASARGSASTDTQYF. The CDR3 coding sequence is TGTGCTTCCGCCCGGGGGTCGGCTAGCACAGATACGCAGTATTTT.

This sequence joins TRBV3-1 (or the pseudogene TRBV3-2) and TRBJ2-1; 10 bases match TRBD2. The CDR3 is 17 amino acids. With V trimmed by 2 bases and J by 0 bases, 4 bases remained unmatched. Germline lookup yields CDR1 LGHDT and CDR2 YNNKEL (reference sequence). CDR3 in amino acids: CASSQPSSGGSYNEQFF. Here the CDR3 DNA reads TGTGCCAGCAGCCAACCCTCTAGCGGGGGCTCCTACAATGAGCAGTTCTTC.

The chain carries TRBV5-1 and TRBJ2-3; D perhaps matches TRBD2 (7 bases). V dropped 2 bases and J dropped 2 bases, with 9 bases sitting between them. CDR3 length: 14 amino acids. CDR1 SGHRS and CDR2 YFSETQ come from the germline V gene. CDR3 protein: CASSFGGPTDTQYF. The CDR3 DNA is TGCGCCAGCAGCTTCGGGGGGCCCACAGATACGCAGTATTTT.

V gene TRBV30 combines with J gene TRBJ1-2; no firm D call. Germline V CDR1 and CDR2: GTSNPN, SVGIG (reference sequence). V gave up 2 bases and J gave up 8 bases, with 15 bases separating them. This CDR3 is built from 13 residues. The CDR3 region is CAWSSGGTSGYTF. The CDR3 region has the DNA TGTGCCTGGAGTTCTGGCGGTACGTCCGGCTACACCTTC.

In DNA, the CDR3 is TGTGCCAGCAGCGTAGAAGAACAGGGAATCTACGAGCAGTACTTC. This encodes CASSVEEQGIYEQYF. V is TRBV9 and J is TRBJ2-7, with D perhaps matching TRBD1 (6 bases). Looked up from germline, CDR1 is SGDLS and CDR2 is YYNGEE. The CDR3 spans 15 residues. The V end lost 0 bases, the J end lost 3 bases, and 13 bases lay between the germline ends.

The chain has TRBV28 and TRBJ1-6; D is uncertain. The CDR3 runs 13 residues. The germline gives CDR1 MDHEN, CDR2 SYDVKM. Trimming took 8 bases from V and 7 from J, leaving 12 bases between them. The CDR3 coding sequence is TGTGCCAGCTCTGGACTCGACAATTCACCCCTCCACTTT. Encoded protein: CASSGLDNSPLHF.

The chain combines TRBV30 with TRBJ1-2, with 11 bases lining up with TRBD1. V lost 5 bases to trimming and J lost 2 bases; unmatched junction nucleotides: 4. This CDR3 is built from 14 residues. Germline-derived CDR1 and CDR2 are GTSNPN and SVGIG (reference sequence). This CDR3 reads CAWGTGGFNYGYTF. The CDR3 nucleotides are TGTGCCTGGGGGACAGGGGGGTTCAACTATGGCTACACCTTC.

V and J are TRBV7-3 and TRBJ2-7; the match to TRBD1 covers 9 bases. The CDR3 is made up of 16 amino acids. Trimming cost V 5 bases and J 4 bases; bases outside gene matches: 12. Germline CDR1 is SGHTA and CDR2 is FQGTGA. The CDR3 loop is CASSQDAGTGQYEQYF. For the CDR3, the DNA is TGTGCCAGCAGCCAAGATGCCGGGACAGGGCAGTACGAGCAGTACTTC.

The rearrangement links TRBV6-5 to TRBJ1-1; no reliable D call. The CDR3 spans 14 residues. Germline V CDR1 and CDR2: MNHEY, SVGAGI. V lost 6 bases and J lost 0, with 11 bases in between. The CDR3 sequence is CASSSPSMNTEAFF. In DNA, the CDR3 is TGTGCCAGCAGCTCCCCGAGTATGAACACTGAAGCTTTCTTT.

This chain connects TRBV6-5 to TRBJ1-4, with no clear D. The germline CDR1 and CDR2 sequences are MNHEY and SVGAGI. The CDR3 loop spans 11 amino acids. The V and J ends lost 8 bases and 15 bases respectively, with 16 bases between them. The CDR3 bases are TGTGCCAGCGAACGAAAAGACATAATGTTTTTT. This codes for CASERKDIMFF.